This T cell receptor (beta chain) was found in a study of blood T cell repertoires in COVID-19. Trimming cost V 0 bases and J 6 bases, with 17 bases left between them. From germline, CDR1 is SGHDN and CDR2 FVKESK. The CDR3 extends over 16 amino acids. Assay used: immunoSEQ multiplex PCR; TCRdb lists only in-frame clones, some missing. The sample has more than 25,000 clones, approximately 85% seen once. The V gene is TRBV14, the J gene TRBJ1-2; no reliable D call. The sequence was obtained from a woman older than 75 with COVID-19, enrolled during active disease. Sequencing was performed on peripheral blood. The CDR3 DNA follows: TGTGCCAGCAGCCAAGAGAAACTGGAGAAGCAGCATGGCTACACCTTC. Translated: CASSQEKLEKQHGYTF.